Below, 20 T cell receptor beta chains from the same sample are listed, as sequenced in a study of breast tumors, draining lymph nodes, adjacent tissues. In TCRdb, the multiplex PCR reads were re-called with MiXCR into one record per CDR3 protein. The sample lists some 130,000 distinct CDR3 sequences; about 20% were seen once. Samples came from axillary lymph nodes draining the breast cancer. Source material: axillary lymph node tissue. Receptor source: a female donor with breast cancer. Some clones in this sample may be carry-over from other donors' samples.

This clonotype showed up many times. The rearrangement joins TRBV20-1 to TRBJ2-7; 7 positions match TRBD2. Germline loops: CDR1 DFQATT, CDR2 SNEGSKA (reference sequence). There are 15 residues in the CDR3. The junction had 10 bases not matched to a gene; V was cut back by 3 bases and J by 2 bases. CDR3 sequence (DNA): TGCAGTGCTAGGGATGCGACTAGCAGCCCCTACGAGCAGTACTTC. Protein sequence: CSARDATSSPYEQYF.

This clonotype appeared many times. This chain links TRBV6-6 with TRBJ2-3; 9 positions agree with TRBD1. The V segment lost 2 bases and the J segment 2 bases; nucleotides outside the gene matches: 5. The V gene's germline CDR1 is MNHNY and CDR2 SVGAGI (reference sequence). The CDR3 runs 16 residues. The CDR3 DNA follows: TGTGCCAGCAGTTACCCCGGGACAGGGACCACAGATACGCAGTATTTT. Translated, it gives CASSYPGTGTTDTQYF.

This clonotype was counted ten times or more. V and J are TRBV14 and TRBJ2-3, with 9 bases aligning to TRBD2. The V gene end was trimmed by 2 bases and the J gene end by 0 bases; junction bases not matched to a gene: 6. This CDR3 has 17 amino acids. The germline V gene encodes CDR1 SGHDN and CDR2 FVKESK. The CDR3 DNA follows: TGTGCCAGCAGCCAACTAGCGGGGCATACTAGCACAGATACGCAGTATTTT. As protein: CASSQLAGHTSTDTQYF.

This chain links TRBV9 with TRBJ1-3; TRBD1 agrees at 8 bases. From germline, CDR1 is SGDLS and CDR2 YYNGEE. V shed 2 bases, J shed 0 bases, and the junction held 7 bases outside the gene matches. The CDR3 is made up of 17 amino acids. CDR3: CASSVYPGQDSGNTIYF. The DNA of the CDR3 is TGTGCCAGCAGCGTTTATCCGGGACAGGACTCTGGAAACACCATATATTTT.

The V gene is TRBV5-1, the J gene TRBJ2-1; D ambiguous. CDR3 length equals 15 residues. V was trimmed by 4 bases and J by 3 bases, leaving 14 bases between them. CDR1 is SGHRS and CDR2 is YFSETQ in the germline V gene. CDR3 nucleotides: TGCGCCAGCAGCAACCCGGGCCTACTCTACAATGAGCAGTTCTTC. Protein product: CASSNPGLLYNEQFF.

Comments on this clonotype: A read error may produce the germline difference seen at one junction end. CDR3 in amino acids: CASSSGTSISDTQCF. For the CDR3, the DNA is TGTGCCAGCAGCTCCGGAACTAGCATTTCAGATACGCAGTGTTTT. The rearrangement joins TRBV11-2 to TRBJ2-3, with D maybe TRBD2 (6 bases). Germline V gene sequence: CDR1 SGHAT, CDR2 FQNNGV. This CDR3 region has 15 residues.

This clonotype was counted many times. This chain's CDR3 is CASSLVWLSYNEQFF. The CDR3 region has the DNA TGTGCCAGCAGCTTAGTCTGGCTCTCCTACAATGAGCAGTTCTTC. The rearrangement joins TRBV11-2 to TRBJ2-1; D is uncertain. Looked up from germline, CDR1 is SGHAT and CDR2 is FQNNGV. V gave up 1 base and J gave up 0 bases, with 7 bases separating them. The CDR3 is made up of 15 amino acids.

The table lists this clonotype with many counts. The chain uses TRBV15 and TRBJ2-5, with unresolved D. Germline-derived CDR1 and CDR2 are LNHNV and YYDKDF (reference sequence). V lost 2 bases, J lost 2 bases, and 15 bases lay in between. The CDR3 spans 16 residues. This CDR3 is CATSRLRYTEQETQYF. The DNA for the CDR3 is TGTGCCACCAGCAGACTAAGATATACAGAACAAGAGACCCAGTACTTC.

This clonotype was seen many times. The chain uses TRBV14 and TRBJ2-1, with D possibly being TRBD1 (6 bases). The CDR3 has 14 residues. Trimming took off 1 base at V and 6 bases at J, with 10 bases between the two ends. Germline-derived CDR1 and CDR2 are SGHDN and FVKESK. CDR3 sequence reads: CASSQAGVGNEQFF. In DNA form, the CDR3 reads TGTGCCAGCAGCCAAGCAGGGGTAGGCAATGAGCAGTTCTTC. Supplemented by reference TRBV14 and TRBJ2-1, the full variable domain reads EAGVTQFPSHSVIEKGQTVTLRCDPISGHDNLYWYRRVMGKEIKFLLHFVKESKQDESGMPNNRFLAERTGGTYSTLKVQPAELEDSGVYFCASSQAGVGNEQFFGPGTRLTVL.

The chain joins TRBV9 to TRBJ2-2; TRBD1 matches 7 bases. The germline V gene encodes CDR1 SGDLS and CDR2 YYNGEE. The CDR3 contains 14 residues. V lost 3 bases and J lost 6; bases outside the gene matches: 5. The CDR3 DNA reads as TGTGCCAGCAGCGAGACAGGGCTAGCCGGGGAGCTGTTTTTT. This sequence encodes CASSETGLAGELFF.

In this sample, this clonotype turned up many times. J is TRBJ1-5 and V is TRBV7-2; a possible D gene is TRBD1 (6 bases). The CDR3 consists of 15 residues. Germline CDR1 SGHTA, CDR2 FQGNSA. The V end was cut by 1 base, the J end by 6 bases, with 13 bases between. The CDR3 is CASSLGSGGAQPQHF. The CDR3 DNA reads as TGTGCCAGCAGCTTAGGATCGGGGGGGGCTCAGCCCCAGCATTTT.

This clonotype was found many times. This chain uses TRBV9 with TRBJ2-1; the match to TRBD2 covers 13 bases. Germline CDR1 and CDR2: SGDLS and YYNGEE. The CDR3 has 16 amino acids. V lost 0 bases and J lost 7; bases outside the gene matches: 4. CDR3 loop: CASSVDGLAGANEQFF. As DNA, the CDR3 is TGTGCCAGCAGCGTAGACGGACTAGCGGGAGCTAATGAGCAGTTCTTC.

This clonotype was counted only a few times. The chain uses TRBV6-1 and TRBJ1-5; 10 nucleotides match TRBD1. This CDR3 region has 15 residues. After removal of 3 bases from V and 2 bases from J, the junction contained 1 base not matched to a gene. Germline V gene data show CDR1 as MNHNS and CDR2 as SASEGT. CDR3 residues: CASSDGTGGNQPQHF. The CDR3 coding sequence is TGTGCCAGCAGTGACGGGACAGGGGGCAATCAGCCCCAGCATTTT.

CDR3 amino acids: CASSQDRSGPETQYF. CDR3 nucleotides: TGTGCCAGCAGCCAAGATCGTTCAGGGCCTGAGACCCAGTACTTC. J is TRBJ2-5 and V is TRBV3-1, with D perhaps matching TRBD1 (5 bases). Germline V gene data show CDR1 as LGHDT and CDR2 as YNNKEL (reference sequence). Deletions cut 0 bases from V and 5 bases from J, with 13 bases between. CDR3 length equals 15 residues.

This clonotype was detected ten times or more. The rearrangement uses TRBV6-6 and TRBJ2-7; TRBD2 matches at 12 bases. The V and J ends lost 11 bases and 2 bases, in that order; junction bases with no gene match: 10. This CDR3 has 15 amino acids. Germline CDR1 reads MNHNY; CDR2 reads SVGAGI (reference sequence). Here the CDR3 DNA reads TGTGCCGTCGGGGCCTCTAGCGGGAGGGCCTACGAGCAGTACTTC. Translated: CAVGASSGRAYEQYF.

This clonotype was seen ten or more times. CDR3 in amino acids: CASSERRGSTDTQYF. CDR3 nucleotide sequence: TGTGCCAGCAGTGAACGGCGGGGGAGCACAGATACGCAGTATTTT. The chain is built from TRBV6-1 and TRBJ2-3; 7 bases are a match to TRBD2. Germline V lookup: CDR1 MNHNS, CDR2 SASEGT. With 2 bases clipped from V and 0 bases from J, the junction kept 2 bases outside the gene matches. This CDR3 has 15 amino acids.

This clonotype was observed at least ten times. The chain links TRBV6-1 to TRBJ2-7; D not certain. Looked up from germline, CDR1 is MNHNS and CDR2 is SASEGT. V shed 5 bases and J shed 7 bases, with 12 bases lying between them. The CDR3 runs to 12 residues. The CDR3 DNA follows: TGTGCCAGCAGTCCTGGTTCGATAGAGCAGTACTTC. Protein: CASSPGSIEQYF.

This clonotype was detected ten times or more. The J gene is TRBJ1-5, the V gene TRBV7-9, with D possibly TRBD1 on 5 matching bases. The CDR3 sequence is 15 residues long. Germline V lookup: CDR1 SEHNR, CDR2 FQNEAQ (reference sequence). V was pared by 4 bases and J by 6 bases, with 16 bases between. CDR3 nucleotide sequence: TGTGCCAGCAGCTCCACGGGGGGAGGTAGTCAGCCCCAGCATTTT. Residues: CASSSTGGGSQPQHF.

This clonotype has only one observation. A read error may explain this, as a much larger clone is one base away. This chain uses TRBV3-1 with TRBJ2-5, with a weak D call TRBD2 (6 bases). CDR1 is LGHDT, CDR2 YNNKEL, per germline (reference sequence). This CDR3 comprises 15 residues. Trimming removed 3 bases from V and 5 bases from J, with 16 bases in between. CDR3 nucleotides: TGTGCCAGCAGCCAGTTAGCGGACTCGTTGGAGACCCAGTACTTC. Protein product: CASSQLADSLETQYF.

This clonotype was counted ten times or more. The gene calls are TRBV19 and TRBJ2-7; D is ambiguous. Deletions cut 3 bases from V and 0 bases from J, with 6 bases between. Germline assignment: CDR1 LNHDA and CDR2 SQIVND (reference sequence). This CDR3 region has 13 residues. The CDR3 loop is CASSMSSSYEQYF. CDR3 coding DNA: TGTGCCAGTAGTATGAGCTCCTCCTACGAGCAGTACTTC.